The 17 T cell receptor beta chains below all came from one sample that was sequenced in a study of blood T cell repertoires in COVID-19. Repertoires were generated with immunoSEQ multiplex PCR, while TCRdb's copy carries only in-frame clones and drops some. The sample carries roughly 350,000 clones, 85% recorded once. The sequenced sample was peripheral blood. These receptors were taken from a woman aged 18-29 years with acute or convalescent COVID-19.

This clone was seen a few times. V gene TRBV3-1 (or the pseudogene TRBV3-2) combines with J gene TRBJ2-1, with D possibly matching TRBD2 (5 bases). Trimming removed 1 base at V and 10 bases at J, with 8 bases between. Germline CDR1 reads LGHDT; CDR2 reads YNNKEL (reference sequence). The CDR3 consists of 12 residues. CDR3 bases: TGTGCCAGCAGCCAAGTTGGAGGAGAGCAGTTCTTC. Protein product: CASSQVGGEQFF.

The DNA for the CDR3 is TGCGCCAGCAGCTTGCGGCAGGGGGCCTACAATGAGCAGTTCTTC. Protein: CASSLRQGAYNEQFF. This sequence joins TRBV5-1 and TRBJ2-1; 7 nucleotides match TRBD1. After removal of 1 base from V and 2 bases from J, the junction contained 3 bases not matched to a gene. The germline CDR1 and CDR2 sequences are SGHRS and YFSETQ. The CDR3 loop spans 15 amino acids.

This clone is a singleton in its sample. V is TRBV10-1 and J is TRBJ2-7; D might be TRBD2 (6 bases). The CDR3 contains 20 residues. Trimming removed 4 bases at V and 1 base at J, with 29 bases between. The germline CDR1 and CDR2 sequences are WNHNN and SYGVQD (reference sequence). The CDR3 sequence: CASSVRGGGTPAVFSYEQYF. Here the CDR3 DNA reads TGCGCCAGCAGTGTGAGAGGTGGCGGGACCCCCGCGGTCTTTTCCTACGAGCAGTACTTC.

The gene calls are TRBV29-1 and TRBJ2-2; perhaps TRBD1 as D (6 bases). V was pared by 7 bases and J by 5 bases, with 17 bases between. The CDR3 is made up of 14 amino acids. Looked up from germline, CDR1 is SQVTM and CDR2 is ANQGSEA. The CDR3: CSGTPGVGTGELFF. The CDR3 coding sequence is TGCAGCGGCACTCCAGGGGTAGGGACCGGGGAGCTGTTTTTT.

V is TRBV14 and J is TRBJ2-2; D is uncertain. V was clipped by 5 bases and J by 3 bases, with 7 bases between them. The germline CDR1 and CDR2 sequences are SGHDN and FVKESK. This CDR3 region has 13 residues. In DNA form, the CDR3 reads TGTGCCAGCAGCTCGAGATACACCGGGGAGCTGTTTTTT. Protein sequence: CASSSRYTGELFF.

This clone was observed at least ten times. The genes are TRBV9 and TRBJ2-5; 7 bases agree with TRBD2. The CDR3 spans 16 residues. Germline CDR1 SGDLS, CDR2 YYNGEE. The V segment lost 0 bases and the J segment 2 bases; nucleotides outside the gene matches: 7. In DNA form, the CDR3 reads TGTGCCAGCAGCGTAGCTAGCCGGGAGGTTCAAGAGACCCAGTACTTC. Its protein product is CASSVASREVQETQYF.

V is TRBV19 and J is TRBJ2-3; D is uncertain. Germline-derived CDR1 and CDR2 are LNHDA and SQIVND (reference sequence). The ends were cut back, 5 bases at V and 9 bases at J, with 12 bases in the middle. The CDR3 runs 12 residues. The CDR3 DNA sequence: TGTGCCAGTAGTCTAAGCTCAAACACGCAGTATTTT. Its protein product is CASSLSSNTQYF.

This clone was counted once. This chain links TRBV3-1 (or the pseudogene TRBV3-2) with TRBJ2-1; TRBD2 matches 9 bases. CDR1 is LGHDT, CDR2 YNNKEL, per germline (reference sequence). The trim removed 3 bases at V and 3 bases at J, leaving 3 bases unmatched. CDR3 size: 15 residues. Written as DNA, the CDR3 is TGTGCCAGCAGCCATAGCGGGAGTTTCTACAATGAGCAGTTCTTC. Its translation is CASSHSGSFYNEQFF.

The chain's CDR3 is CASSLAGGAPEAFF. In nucleotides, the CDR3 is TGTGCCAGCAGCTTAGCTGGGGGCGCCCCTGAAGCTTTCTTT. This sequence joins TRBV11-2 and TRBJ1-1, with a weak D call TRBD1 (6 bases). V lost 1 base and J 6 bases, leaving 12 bases between the germline ends. The CDR3 has 14 residues. Germline CDR1 and CDR2: SGHAT and FQNNGV.

The CDR3 bases are TGTGCCAGCAGTCCGGGACAGGGGATGAACACTGAAGCTTTCTTT. Protein product: CASSPGQGMNTEAFF. The chain carries TRBV28 and TRBJ1-1, with 10 positions matching TRBD1. The germline V gene encodes CDR1 MDHEN and CDR2 SYDVKM. V dropped 5 bases and J dropped 0; count of bases not matched to a gene: 3. This CDR3 region has 15 residues. Full variable domain (missing parts from reference TRBV28 and TRBJ1-1): DVKVTQSSRYLVKRTGEKVFLECVQDMDHENMFWYRQDPGLGLRLIYFSYDVKMKEKGDIPEGYSVSREKKERFSLILESASTNQTSMYLCASSPGQGMNTEAFFGQGTRLTVV.

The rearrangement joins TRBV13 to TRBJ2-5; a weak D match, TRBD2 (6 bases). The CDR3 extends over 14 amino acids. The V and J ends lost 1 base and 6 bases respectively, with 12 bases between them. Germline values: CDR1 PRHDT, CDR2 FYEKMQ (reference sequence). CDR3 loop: CASSLAGSEKTQYF. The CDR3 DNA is TGTGCCAGCAGCTTAGCCGGGAGTGAGAAGACCCAGTACTTC.

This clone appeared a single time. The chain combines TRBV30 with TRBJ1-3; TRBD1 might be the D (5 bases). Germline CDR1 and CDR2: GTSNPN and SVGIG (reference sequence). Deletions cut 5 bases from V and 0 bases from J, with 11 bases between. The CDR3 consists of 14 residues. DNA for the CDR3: TGTGCCTGGTTTATGACAGCCTCTGGAAACACCATATATTTT. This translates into CAWFMTASGNTIYF.

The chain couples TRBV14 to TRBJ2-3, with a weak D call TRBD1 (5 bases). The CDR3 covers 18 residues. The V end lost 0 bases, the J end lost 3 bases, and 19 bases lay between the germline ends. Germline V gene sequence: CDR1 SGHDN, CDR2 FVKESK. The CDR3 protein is CASSQDGLRKGETDTQYF. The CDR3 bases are TGTGCCAGCAGCCAAGATGGCCTTCGAAAAGGGGAAACAGATACGCAGTATTTT. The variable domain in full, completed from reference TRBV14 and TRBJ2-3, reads EAGVTQFPSHSVIEKGQTVTLRCDPISGHDNLYWYRRVMGKEIKFLLHFVKESKQDESGMPNNRFLAERTGGTYSTLKVQPAELEDSGVYFCASSQDGLRKGETDTQYFGPGTRLTVL.

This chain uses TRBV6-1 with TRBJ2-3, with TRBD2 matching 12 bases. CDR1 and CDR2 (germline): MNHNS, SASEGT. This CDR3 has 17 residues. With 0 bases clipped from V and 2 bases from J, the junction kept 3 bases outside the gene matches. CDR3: CASSEAGLAGFTDTQYF. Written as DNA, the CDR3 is TGTGCCAGCAGTGAAGCTGGACTAGCGGGGTTCACAGATACGCAGTATTTT.

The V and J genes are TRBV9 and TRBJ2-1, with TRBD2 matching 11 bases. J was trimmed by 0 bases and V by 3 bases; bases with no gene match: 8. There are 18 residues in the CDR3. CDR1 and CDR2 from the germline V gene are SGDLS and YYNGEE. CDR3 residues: CASSERTSGLSSYNEQFF. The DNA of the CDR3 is TGTGCCAGCAGCGAGCGGACTAGCGGGTTGAGCTCCTACAATGAGCAGTTCTTC.

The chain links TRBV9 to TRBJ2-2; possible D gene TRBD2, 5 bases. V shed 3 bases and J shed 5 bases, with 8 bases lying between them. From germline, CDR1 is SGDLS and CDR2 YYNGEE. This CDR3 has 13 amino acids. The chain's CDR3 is CASSGGRTGELFF. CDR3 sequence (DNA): TGTGCCAGCAGCGGCGGGCGTACCGGGGAGCTGTTTTTT.

As DNA, the CDR3 is TGTGCCAGCAGTCTAGCGGGAGGTTCTTCCTACGAGCAGTACTTC. This codes for CASSLAGGSSYEQYF. The chain has TRBV2 and TRBJ2-7, with TRBD2 matching over 11 bases. From germline, CDR1 is SNHLY and CDR2 FYNNEI. After removal of 5 bases from V and 1 base from J, the junction contained 4 bases not matched to a gene. This CDR3 has 15 residues.